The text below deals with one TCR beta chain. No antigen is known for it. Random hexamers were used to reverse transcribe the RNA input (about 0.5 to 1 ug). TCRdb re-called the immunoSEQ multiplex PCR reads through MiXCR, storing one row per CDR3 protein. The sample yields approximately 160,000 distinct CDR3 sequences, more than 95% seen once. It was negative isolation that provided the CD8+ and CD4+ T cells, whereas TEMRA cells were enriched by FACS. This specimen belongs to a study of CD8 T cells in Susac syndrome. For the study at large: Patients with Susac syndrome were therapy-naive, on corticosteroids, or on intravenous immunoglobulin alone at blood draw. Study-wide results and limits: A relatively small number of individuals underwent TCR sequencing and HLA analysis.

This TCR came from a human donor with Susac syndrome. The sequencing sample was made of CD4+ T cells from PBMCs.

The CDR3 DNA sequence: TGTGCCAGCAGTACCCGACAGGGATTGAGCACAGATACGCAGTATTTT. It encodes CASSTRQGLSTDTQYF. The chain has TRBV28 and TRBJ2-3; 7 bases match TRBD1. This CDR3 region has 16 residues. CDR1 and CDR2 (germline): MDHEN, SYDVKM. V trimming: 5 bases; J trimming: 0 bases; junction bases outside the gene matches: 8.